This record looks at one T cell receptor beta chain sequence and its context. Its cognate antigen is unknown. This sample stems from a study of T-cell reconstitution after alpha-beta-depleted transplantation in children. Overall study findings and caveats: Several hundred expanded graft clones reportedly were the source of alpha-beta T cells about two months after transplant. T-cell numbers and diversity one year post-transplant derived largely from freshly generated T cells.

Trimming shortened V by 0 bases and J by 6 bases, and 18 bases separated the two germline ends. Per the germline V gene, CDR1 is WNHNN and CDR2 is SYGVQD (reference sequence). This CDR3 is 17 amino acids long. Unique molecular identifiers tagged the TCRbeta library. TCRdb ran MiXCR on the PCR reads and lists one entry per CDR3 protein. The repertoire includes roughly 180,000 distinct CDR3 sequences, 11% of them detected once, and about 13% sits in the top ten. This chain joins TRBV10-1 and TRBJ2-1; D tentatively fits TRBD1 or TRBD2 (6 bases each). Material: PBMCs, obtained before TCRalphabeta/CD19-depleted stem cell transplant. The sequence came from a boy aged 2 to 10 with acute myeloid leukemia, due to receive a stem cell transplant. The CDR3 DNA reads as TGCGCCAGCAGTGAGTCTGGGGCAGGGGTCGGGGGCAATGAGCAGTTCTTC. Encoded protein: CASSESGAGVGGNEQFF.